These T cell receptor beta chains were read from a single sample in a study of glioma-infiltrating T cells. TCRdb called the multiplex PCR reads again in MiXCR, with one record for every CDR3 protein. This table holds under 200,000 distinct CDR3 sequences, approximately 40% found once. The source material was glioma tissue, nonneoplastic brain tissue, or PBMCs (not recorded which). Source of these receptors: a human donor with low-grade glioma or glioblastoma, undergoing nonglioma brain surgery, or in good health (not recorded which). CDR3s include the opening cysteine and the closing phenylalanine or tryptophan.

j_gene: TRBJ2-5
v_gene: TRBV6-6
CDR3aa: CASSYIVGLAGVKTQYF

j_gene: TRBJ2-5
v_gene: TRBV5-1
CDR3aa: CASSFGYVETQYF

j_gene: TRBJ2-1
v_gene: TRBV6-1
CDR3aa: CDSTPGADGRSYNEQFF

j_gene: TRBJ2-1
v_gene: TRBV28
CDR3aa: CASSSSPILAEPVF

j_gene: TRBJ1-1
v_gene: TRBV14
CDR3aa: CASSQELRRTEAFF

j_gene: TRBJ1-5
v_gene: TRBV20-1
CDR3aa: CSASPLGQKNYQPQHF

j_gene: TRBJ2-3
v_gene: TRBV11-3
CDR3aa: CASSFYTDTQYF

j_gene: TRBJ1-4
v_gene: TRBV7-9
CDR3aa: CASSPPGGVDEKLFF

j_gene: TRBJ2-7
v_gene: TRBV5-1
CDR3aa: CASSFGPAAYEQYF

j_gene: TRBJ1-1
v_gene: TRBV12-3/TRBV12-4
CDR3aa: CASRPQGVNTEAFF

j_gene: TRBJ1-1
v_gene: TRBV6-1
CDR3aa: CASRVQGLREAFF

j_gene: TRBJ2-3
v_gene: TRBV7-9
CDR3aa: CASSHRQTDTQYF

j_gene: TRBJ2-5
v_gene: TRBV6-5
CDR3aa: CASRGSRETQYF

j_gene: TRBJ1-6
v_gene: TRBV2
CDR3aa: CASKKAGTNSPLHF

j_gene: TRBJ2-3
v_gene: TRBV4-1
CDR3aa: CASSPRTADTQYF

j_gene: TRBJ1-3
v_gene: TRBV9
CDR3aa: CASSLYMGHSGNTIYF

j_gene: TRBJ1-2
v_gene: TRBV6-5
CDR3aa: CASSESSYAFNYGYTF

j_gene: TRBJ2-3
v_gene: TRBV6-1
CDR3aa: CASSGTSGSVGTDTQYF

j_gene: TRBJ2-5
v_gene: TRBV2
CDR3aa: CASSEALTQYF

j_gene: TRBJ2-1
v_gene: TRBV7-7
CDR3aa: CASSTGSTGEQFF

j_gene: TRBJ2-3
v_gene: TRBV25-1
CDR3aa: CASSSWTGGADTQYF

j_gene: TRBJ2-6
v_gene: TRBV2
CDR3aa: CASSPRDIAGANALTF

j_gene: TRBJ2-1
v_gene: TRBV12-3/TRBV12-4
CDR3aa: CASSLKLAEINNEQFF

j_gene: TRBJ2-3
v_gene: TRBV27
CDR3aa: CASSPTRRKDTQYF

j_gene: TRBJ2-1
v_gene: TRBV3-1
CDR3aa: CASSLAGGQYNEQFF

j_gene: TRBJ2-5
v_gene: TRBV20-1
CDR3aa: CSAKGPGETQYF

j_gene: TRBJ1-3
v_gene: TRBV7-2
CDR3aa: CASSYSVNRRGVNTIYF

j_gene: TRBJ1-1
v_gene: TRBV6-9
CDR3aa: CASSDGHYRGDTEAFF

j_gene: TRBJ2-5
v_gene: TRBV10-3
CDR3aa: CAIRSREQETQYF

j_gene: TRBJ2-1
v_gene: TRBV6-1
CDR3aa: CASSDLAGEYNEQFF

j_gene: TRBJ2-1
v_gene: TRBV6-1
CDR3aa: CASSEWGQGLSSYNEQFF

j_gene: TRBJ2-7
v_gene: TRBV19
CDR3aa: CASSIEEGYDQYF

j_gene: TRBJ2-3
v_gene: TRBV6-5
CDR3aa: CASSYALAGQIADTQYF

j_gene: TRBJ2-3
v_gene: TRBV6-2/TRBV6-3
CDR3aa: CASSCNSLAGERDTQYF

j_gene: TRBJ2-4
v_gene: TRBV7-2
CDR3aa: CARSGQGISAIQYF

j_gene: TRBJ2-7
v_gene: TRBV29-1
CDR3aa: CSLVAGAGEQYF

j_gene: TRBJ2-1
v_gene: TRBV12-3/TRBV12-4
CDR3aa: CASFYRKRGYNEQFF

j_gene: TRBJ2-5
v_gene: TRBV5-1
CDR3aa: CASTDRVQETQYF

j_gene: TRBJ2-7
v_gene: TRBV2
CDR3aa: CASGTVYYQYF

j_gene: TRBJ1-5
v_gene: TRBV7-9
CDR3aa: CASSRRSDQPQHF

j_gene: TRBJ2-7
v_gene: TRBV27
CDR3aa: CATHRPRAPYEQYF

j_gene: TRBJ1-4
v_gene: TRBV30
CDR3aa: CAWSRGRTNEKLFF

j_gene: TRBJ1-6
v_gene: TRBV2
CDR3aa: CASKGSGNSPLHF

j_gene: TRBJ2-7
v_gene: TRBV18
CDR3aa: CVSSRGPDASEQYF

j_gene: TRBJ2-7
v_gene: TRBV15
CDR3aa: CATSRGETGYEQYF

j_gene: TRBJ1-2
v_gene: TRBV19
CDR3aa: CASSIHRGYTF

j_gene: TRBJ1-2
v_gene: TRBV12-3/TRBV12-4
CDR3aa: CASSYSPLGYTF

j_gene: TRBJ1-2
v_gene: TRBV14
CDR3aa: CASIQDRGPYGYTF